A selection of T cell receptor beta chains follows, all from one sample in a study of blood T cell repertoires in COVID-19. Sequenced by immunoSEQ multiplex PCR; TCRdb stores in-frame clones only, minus some. This sample has tens of thousands of clones, with about 85% found just once. Sequencing used peripheral blood. Every receptor here comes from a human donor in a cohort sampled during active COVID-19. CDR3s include the opening cysteine and the closing phenylalanine or tryptophan. The D gene is left open where the match is weak. Size is omitted from some rows. Given values are once, few, many or a class for expanded clones.

j_call | d_call | clone_size | v_call | cdr3_aa | cdr3_nt
TRBJ2-1 | TRBD2 | once | TRBV4-1 | CASSQGRERGLNEQFF | TGCGCCAGCAGCCAAGGGCGGGAGCGGGGTCTCAATGAGCAGTTCTTC
TRBJ2-7 | - | - | TRBV28 | CASGQYEQYF | TGTGCCAGCGGCCAGTACGAGCAGTACTTC
TRBJ2-7 | - | - | TRBV6-5 | CASSTPRRGYEQYF | TGTGCCAGCAGTACTCCACGAAGGGGCTACGAGCAGTACTTC
TRBJ1-2 | TRBD1 | - | TRBV9 | CASSFRQGNNYGYTF | TGTGCCAGCAGCTTTAGACAGGGGAATAACTATGGCTACACCTTC
TRBJ2-7 | - | - | TRBV7-9 | CASSYRENEQYF | TGTGCCAGCAGCTACAGGGAGAACGAGCAGTACTTC
TRBJ1-3 | - | few | TRBV7-8 | CASSRLPQGNGNTIYF | TGTGCCAGCAGCCGACTACCCCAGGGGAACGGAAACACCATATATTTT
TRBJ1-1 | TRBD1 | - | TRBV30 | CASDRGFENTEAFF | TGTGCCTCGGACAGGGGATTCGAGAACACTGAAGCTTTCTTT
TRBJ1-2 | - | - | TRBV18 | CASSPQGDYGYTF | TGTGCCAGCTCGCCACAGGGAGACTATGGCTACACCTTC
TRBJ2-7 | TRBD2 | - | TRBV6-2/TRBV6-3 | CASSYPSRGLAGYEQYF | TGTGCCAGCAGTTACCCATCTCGAGGACTAGCGGGTTACGAGCAGTACTTC
TRBJ2-7 | TRBD1 | - | TRBV27 | CASSIQGVASYEQYF | TGTGCCAGCAGCATACAGGGGGTTGCCTCCTACGAGCAGTACTTC
TRBJ2-1 | - | - | TRBV7-2 | CASSLSTGVSYNEQFF | TGTGCCAGCAGCTTAAGTACCGGGGTTTCCTACAATGAGCAGTTCTTC
TRBJ2-3 | TRBD2 | - | TRBV5-6 | CASSIRTSSPTDTQYF | TGTGCCAGCAGCATCAGGACTAGCAGCCCCACAGATACGCAGTATTTT
TRBJ2-3 | TRBD1 | - | TRBV15 | CATGQAWTGKSDTQYF | TGTGCCACCGGGCAGGCCTGGACAGGGAAATCGGATACGCAGTATTTT
TRBJ2-1 | - | - | TRBV7-9 | CASSLEVGGYNEQFF | TGTGCCAGCAGCTTAGAGGTTGGCGGCTACAATGAGCAGTTCTTC
TRBJ2-3 | TRBD1 | - | TRBV5-1 | CASSLGRDRPRYF | TGCGCCAGCAGCTTGGGCCGGGACAGGCCTCGGTATTTT
TRBJ1-2 | - | - | TRBV3-1/TRBV3-2 | CASSQGKARGGGYTF | TGTGCCAGCAGCCAAGGGAAGGCCAGGGGTGGTGGCTACACCTTC
TRBJ2-2 | TRBD1 | - | TRBV24-1 | CATSDHGRGRTGELFF | TGTGCCACCAGTGATCACGGCAGGGGGCGGACCGGGGAGCTGTTTTTT
TRBJ2-2 | - | - | TRBV27 | CASSGRVNTGELFF | TGTGCCAGCAGTGGTCGGGTAAACACCGGGGAGCTGTTTTTT
TRBJ2-1 | - | - | TRBV19 | CASSMNNGKQFF | TGTGCCAGTAGTATGAATAACGGGAAGCAGTTCTTC
TRBJ2-7 | - | - | TRBV20-1 | CSASIGALAYEQYF | TGCAGTGCTAGTATTGGGGCTTTAGCCTACGAGCAGTACTTC
TRBJ2-1 | - | - | TRBV19 | CASSTLSYNEQFF | TGTGCCAGTAGTACACTCTCCTACAATGAGCAGTTCTTC
TRBJ2-5 | TRBD2 | - | TRBV7-8 | CASSVTSAKDQETQYF | TGTGCCAGCAGCGTAACTAGCGCGAAAGACCAAGAGACCCAGTACTTC
TRBJ1-5 | TRBD1 | - | TRBV29-1 | CSVQLYYGTDLYQPQHF | TGCAGCGTACAACTTTACTACGGGACAGATTTATATCAGCCCCAGCATTTT
TRBJ1-5 | TRBD1 | - | TRBV24-1 | CATSEGTGGSQPQHF | TGTGCCACCAGTGAGGGGACAGGGGGCAGTCAGCCCCAGCATTTT
TRBJ1-4 | - | - | TRBV18 | CASSLDSQPSTNEKLFF | TGTGCCAGCTCACTGGACAGCCAACCCTCAACTAATGAAAAACTGTTTTTT
TRBJ2-1 | TRBD2 | - | TRBV28 | CASSLPPTSGRRGGNEQFF | TGTGCCAGCAGTTTACCGCCGACTAGCGGGAGGAGAGGGGGCAATGAGCAGTTCTTC
TRBJ2-3 | - | - | TRBV24-1 | CATSDGGGLKDTQYF | TGTGCCACCAGTGATGGGGGGGGGCTTAAAGATACGCAGTATTTT
TRBJ2-1 | TRBD1 | - | TRBV5-1 | CASRGQGARNEQFF | TGCGCCAGCAGGGGACAGGGGGCGCGTAATGAGCAGTTCTTC
TRBJ2-2 | - | - | TRBV7-2 | CASSLAGTSTGELFF | TGTGCCAGCAGCTTAGCAGGGACTTCGACCGGGGAGCTGTTTTTT
TRBJ2-4 | TRBD1 | - | TRBV28 | CASRLDRDGKNIQYF | TGTGCCAGCAGGCTTGACAGGGATGGCAAAAACATTCAGTACTTC
TRBJ2-5 | - | once | TRBV6-2/TRBV6-3 | CASSTPSVETQYF | TGTGCCAGCAGCACCCCCTCGGTAGAGACCCAGTACTTC
TRBJ1-5 | TRBD1 | - | TRBV28 | CASSPGDRGLQPQHF | TGTGCCAGCAGTCCTGGGGACAGGGGGCTTCAGCCCCAGCATTTT
TRBJ1-6 | - | - | TRBV4-2 | CASSQTIRGGSPLHF | TGTGCCAGCAGCCAAACTATAAGGGGGGGTTCACCCCTCCACTTT
TRBJ2-1 | TRBD2 | - | TRBV6-1 | CASSELAGSYNEQFF | TGTGCCAGCAGTGAACTAGCGGGGTCTTACAATGAGCAGTTCTTC
TRBJ2-7 | TRBD1 | few | TRBV5-1 | CASSLAGTGYNYEQYF | TGCGCCAGCAGCTTGGCCGGGACAGGGTATAACTACGAGCAGTACTTC
TRBJ2-3 | - | - | TRBV3-1/TRBV3-2 | CASSQGSGYTDTQYF | TGTGCCAGCAGCCAAGGCTCGGGGTACACAGATACGCAGTATTTT
TRBJ2-7 | TRBD1 | - | TRBV29-1 | CSPGWGQGMYEQYF | TGCAGCCCCGGGTGGGGACAGGGTATGTACGAGCAGTACTTC
TRBJ2-1 | TRBD2 | - | TRBV28 | CASSPGGVAGVYNEQFF | TGTGCCAGCAGCCCCGGGGGGGTAGCGGGAGTGTACAATGAGCAGTTCTTC
TRBJ2-1 | TRBD2 | - | TRBV5-4 | CASSGGGSYNEQFF | TGTGCCAGCAGCGGCGGGGGCTCCTACAATGAGCAGTTCTTC
TRBJ2-5 | TRBD2 | - | TRBV6-2/TRBV6-3 | CASSYRRLAGTQETQYF | TGTGCCAGCAGTTACCGGAGACTAGCGGGAACCCAAGAGACCCAGTACTTC
TRBJ2-1 | TRBD2 | - | TRBV28 | CASSGPGTRLNNEQFF | TGTGCCAGCAGTGGGCCGGGGACTAGGTTGAACAATGAGCAGTTCTTC
TRBJ1-3 | - | - | TRBV6-6 | CASSQNRGGGNTIYF | TGTGCCAGCAGCCAGAACCGGGGGGGTGGAAACACCATATATTTT
TRBJ1-1 | - | - | TRBV5-1 | CASSLSAGWLNTEAFF | TGCGCCAGCAGCTTGAGTGCAGGGTGGTTGAACACTGAAGCTTTCTTT
TRBJ2-6 | TRBD1 | - | TRBV5-1 | CASSLVQGVGANVLTF | TGCGCCAGCAGCTTGGTACAGGGGGTTGGGGCCAACGTCCTGACTTTC
TRBJ1-4 | TRBD1 | - | TRBV19 | CASSSDRASNEKLFF | TGTGCCAGTAGTTCTGACAGGGCTTCAAATGAAAAACTGTTTTTT
TRBJ2-1 | - | - | TRBV5-1 | CASSLGSGGYNEQFF | TGCGCCAGCAGCTTGGGCTCCGGGGGCTACAATGAGCAGTTCTTC
TRBJ1-4 | - | few | TRBV15 | CATSRGGHDEKLFF | TGTGCCACCAGCAGAGGAGGGCACGATGAAAAACTGTTTTTT
TRBJ1-1 | - | - | TRBV19 | CASRPRERMNTEAFF | TGTGCCAGTAGGCCTCGAGAGAGGATGAACACTGAAGCTTTCTTT
TRBJ1-1 | - | - | TRBV7-8 | CASSPGTLNTEAFF | TGTGCCAGCAGCCCCGGGACATTGAACACTGAAGCTTTCTTT
TRBJ2-7 | - | - | TRBV5-6 | CASSLNRPSYEQYF | TGTGCCAGCAGCTTGAACAGGCCGAGCTACGAGCAGTACTTC
TRBJ2-7 | - | - | TRBV20-1 | CSATLTYEQYF | TGCTCTGCGACACTCACCTACGAGCAGTACTTC
TRBJ2-7 | TRBD1 | - | TRBV5-1 | CASSPGTGSQGYEQYF | TGCGCCAGCAGCCCCGGGACAGGGAGTCAGGGATACGAGCAGTACTTC
TRBJ2-7 | - | - | TRBV5-6 | CASSSLPMISSYEQYF | TGTGCCAGCAGCTCCCTCCCAATGATCAGCTCCTACGAGCAGTACTTC